This TCR beta chain was captured by sequencing in a study of cytomegalovirus exposure and HLA in healthy donors. Sequencing was performed with immunoSEQ multiplex PCR; in TCRdb, only in-frame clones are kept and a portion is missing. This sample yields approximately 71,000 clones, of which roughly 93% are seen a single time; roughly 1% belongs to the top ten. This clone was found once. Its antigen remains unidentified. Whole-study findings and limits: Usually a TCR sequence was rare, but some public TCRs were found in many donors. The classifier reportedly diagnosed cytomegalovirus status with high sensitivity and specificity. The study listed some 160 cytomegalovirus-associated TCR beta chains.

The length of the CDR3 is 14 residues. The junction had 4 bases not matched to a gene; V was cut back by 6 bases and J by 1 base. Per germline, CDR1 SQVTM and CDR2 ANQGSEA. Material for sequencing was PBMCs. V and J are TRBV29-1 and TRBJ2-3, with 10 bases aligning to TRBD2. The sequence was obtained from a woman aged 18-29 years in good health and CMV-seronegative. The CDR3 spells CSVDGTSGTDTQYF. As DNA, the CDR3 is TGCAGCGTCGACGGGACTAGCGGCACAGATACGCAGTATTTT.